The 21 T cell receptor beta chains below all came from one sample that was sequenced in a study of graft-versus-host responses after intestinal transplantation (TCRdb year 2021). Libraries were prepared through the immunoSEQ multiplex PCR assay. In TCRdb, the immuneACCESS table is reduced to in-frame sequences with V and J assigned. These tables do not hold every clone; where another copy was compared, an unresolved V gene accounts for under half, and the others remain unexplained. The sample yields around 24,000 clones; more than 75% were counted once. Of the sample, 0.93% falls within the top ten clones. Interpreted using the paper, the time point label stands for: cells obtained before transplantation from donor or recipient. No antigen has been assigned to these receptors. Sequenced material: unstimulated CD8+ T cells sorted from spleen or lymph node cells, taken before transplant. The receptor set was obtained from a human donor who was the organ donor for an intestinal transplant.

The chain carries TRBV29-1 and TRBJ1-2; D may be TRBD1 (6 bases). V lost 7 bases and J 4 bases, leaving 13 bases between the germline ends. CDR3 length: 12 residues. In germline, CDR1 is SQVTM, CDR2 ANQGSEA. The CDR3 region has the DNA TGCAGCGCCGACGGACAGCCCTATGGCTACACCTTC. It yields the protein CSADGQPYGYTF.

The chain recombines TRBV6-5 with TRBJ2-5; 9 nucleotides match TRBD2. V was pared by 5 bases and J by 0 bases, with 1 base of the junction left unmatched. CDR1 is MNHEY and CDR2 is SVGAGI in the germline V gene. The CDR3 loop spans 14 amino acids. CDR3 in amino acids: CASSPSGNQETQYF. The CDR3, as DNA: TGTGCCAGCAGTCCTAGCGGGAACCAAGAGACCCAGTACTTC.

The V gene is TRBV11-2, the J gene TRBJ2-2; 8 nucleotides line up with TRBD2. Germline-derived CDR1 and CDR2 are SGHAT and FQNNGV. The CDR3 totals 15 residues. Germline trimming cut 3 bases from V and 6 bases from J; bases unmatched to any gene: 6. Here the CDR3 reads CASSFGGALSGELFF. In DNA, the CDR3 is TGTGCCAGCAGCTTCGGGGGGGCCTTATCCGGGGAGCTGTTTTTT. The entire variable domain, with the rest obtained from reference TRBV11-2 and TRBJ2-2, is as follows: EAGVAQSPRYKIIEKRQSVAFWCNPISGHATLYWYQQILGQGPKLLIQFQNNGVVDDSQLPKDRFSAERLKGVDSTLKIQPAKLEDSAVYLCASSFGGALSGELFFGEGSRLTVL.

This chain uses TRBV10-2 with TRBJ2-3, with 8 bases lining up with TRBD2. Germline V gene lookup returns CDR1 WSHSY and CDR2 SAAADI. The CDR3 runs 16 residues. V gave up 0 bases and J gave up 2 bases; unmatched junction bases: 4. CDR3 in DNA: TGCGCCAGCAGTGAGTCTACTAGCGGCTACACAGATACGCAGTATTTT. Translating it yields CASSESTSGYTDTQYF.

The chain has TRBV27 and TRBJ1-1; D is unresolved. There are 12 residues in the CDR3. CDR1 MNHEY and CDR2 SMNVEV come from the germline V gene (reference sequence). V was trimmed by 8 bases and J by 2 bases, leaving 9 bases between them. CDR3 DNA sequence: TGTGCCAGCGCGACTGGCAACACTGAAGCTTTCTTT. It codes for CASATGNTEAFF.

The CDR3, as DNA: TGTGCCAGCTCACCGCCGGGACAGGGGACCTACGAGCAGTACTTC. It yields the protein CASSPPGQGTYEQYF. The chain uses TRBV18 and TRBJ2-7; 10 bases are a match to TRBD1. Per the germline V gene, CDR1 is KGHSH and CDR2 is LQKENI. The V segment lost 3 bases and the J segment 2 bases; nucleotides outside the gene matches: 4. The CDR3 sequence is 15 residues long.

The gene calls are TRBV7-9 and TRBJ2-5; D gene unclear. In germline, CDR1 is SEHNR, CDR2 FQNEAQ (reference sequence). CDR3 size: 11 residues. Trimming took off 10 bases at V and 2 bases at J, with 8 bases between the two ends. The CDR3 loop reads CATTPQETQYF. The CDR3 DNA sequence: TGTGCCACCACCCCACAAGAGACCCAGTACTTC.

A few counts support this clone. The V call is TRBV27, the J call TRBJ1-2, with 7 bases fitting TRBD1. The CDR3 extends over 16 amino acids. Germline V CDR1 and CDR2: MNHEY, SMNVEV (reference sequence). The V and J ends lost 1 base and 8 bases, in that order; junction bases with no gene match: 13. CDR3 in amino acids: CASSLWPPDRAGGYTF. The CDR3 coding sequence is TGTGCCAGCAGTTTATGGCCCCCAGACAGGGCGGGGGGCTACACCTTC.

The genes are TRBV7-9 and TRBJ1-2; 7 nucleotides line up with TRBD1. CDR3 length equals 13 residues. Germline V CDR1 and CDR2: SEHNR, FQNEAQ (reference sequence). The V segment lost 3 bases and the J segment 8 bases; nucleotides outside the gene matches: 6. The CDR3 bases are TGTGCCAGCAGCTTGACAGGGCCCGAAGGCTACACCTTC. Amino acid sequence: CASSLTGPEGYTF.

The J gene is TRBJ1-5, the V gene TRBV6-1, with unresolved D. CDR3 size: 14 residues. Trimming stripped 2 bases from V and 1 base from J, with 6 bases between. Germline V gives CDR1 MNHNS, CDR2 SASEGT. Here the CDR3 reads CASSEFLSNQPQHF. CDR3 DNA sequence: TGTGCCAGCAGTGAATTTTTGAGCAATCAGCCCCAGCATTTT.

This clone was recorded once. The J gene is TRBJ1-1, the V gene TRBV6-5, with D possibly matching TRBD1 (6 bases). The CDR3 length is 13 residues. The germline CDR1 and CDR2 sequences are MNHEY and SVGAGI. Between the trimmed V and J ends, which lost 6 bases and 6 bases, there was a span of 14 bases. CDR3 region: CASRAGTMAEAFF. CDR3 nucleotides: TGTGCCAGCAGGGCCGGGACAATGGCTGAAGCTTTCTTT.

A few counts support this clone. V and J are TRBV19 and TRBJ1-1, with a weak D call TRBD1 (6 bases). Germline CDR1 LNHDA, CDR2 SQIVND (reference sequence). V was cut by 1 base and J by 6 bases, with 15 bases left in between. This CDR3 has 15 amino acids. The CDR3 bases are TGTGCCAGTAGTATAGGCCTTATCTGGACAGCTGAAGCTTTCTTT. Its translation: CASSIGLIWTAEAFF.

V usage is TRBV4-1 and J usage is TRBJ2-7; D possibly matches TRBD1 or TRBD2 (5 bases each). With 5 bases removed from V and 5 bases from J, the gap between germline ends came to 19 bases. The germline gives CDR1 MGHRA, CDR2 YSYEKL. The CDR3 covers 15 residues. CDR3 loop: CASSTVASLGDEQYF. The DNA of the CDR3 is TGCGCCAGCAGCACAGTAGCGAGTCTAGGGGACGAGCAGTACTTC.

This clone was detected once. This chain links TRBV10-3 with TRBJ2-7, with D maybe TRBD2 (5 bases). The V gene lost 0 bases and the J gene lost 1 base, with 16 bases spanning the gap. CDR1 is ENHRY, CDR2 SYGVKD, per germline. This CDR3 is built from 17 residues. This chain's CDR3 is CAISESIDRERSYEQYF. DNA for the CDR3: TGTGCCATCAGTGAGTCGATAGATCGGGAAAGATCCTACGAGCAGTACTTC.

The genes are TRBV27 and TRBJ2-2; 8 bases line up with TRBD1. The CDR3 loop spans 14 amino acids. Trimming at V came to 5 bases and at J to 5 bases, leaving 4 bases not matched to a gene. Germline CDR1 and CDR2: MNHEY and SMNVEV (reference sequence). CDR3 sequence: CASSAGQETGELFF. Written as DNA, the CDR3 is TGTGCCAGCAGTGCGGGACAGGAGACCGGGGAGCTGTTTTTT.

In DNA, the CDR3 is TGTGCCAGCAGCTTAATGCGGGGTAGCACAGATACGCAGTATTTT. This gives the protein CASSLMRGSTDTQYF. The chain recombines TRBV11-2 with TRBJ2-3; D is perhaps TRBD2 (6 bases). CDR1 is SGHAT and CDR2 is FQNNGV in the germline V gene. The CDR3 is 15 residues long. V dropped 2 bases and J dropped 0 bases, with 9 bases sitting between them.

The chain couples TRBV7-7 to TRBJ2-5; D remains ambiguous. Germline CDR1 is SSHAT and CDR2 is FNYEAQ (reference sequence). This CDR3 is 15 amino acids long. The germline V and J ends were trimmed by 5 bases and 1 base, with 14 bases remaining between them. CDR3 nucleotide sequence: TGTGCCAGCAGCCCAGGATCAGCTCCCCAAGAGACCCAGTACTTC. This codes for CASSPGSAPQETQYF. Looking up the rest from reference TRBV7-7 and TRBJ2-5 gives the full variable domain: GAGVSQSPRYKVTKRGQDVTLRCDPISSHATLYWYQQALGQGPEFLTYFNYEAQPDKSGLPSDRFSAERPEGSISTLTIQRTEQRDSAMYRCASSPGSAPQETQYFGPGTRLLVL.

The CDR3 DNA follows: TGTGCCAGCAGCTCTCTGCAGGGTATTCTGCCTGGGGCCAACGTCCTGACTTTC. It yields the protein CASSSLQGILPGANVLTF. The chain recombines TRBV7-9 with TRBJ2-6, with TRBD1 as a possible D gene (5 bases). Germline V lookup: CDR1 SEHNR, CDR2 FQNEAQ (reference sequence). V gave up 4 bases and J gave up 2 bases, with 18 bases separating them. This CDR3 spans 18 amino acids.

The rearrangement links TRBV4-1 to TRBJ2-1; no clear D gene. This CDR3 has 17 amino acids. Trimming pared 4 bases from V and 4 bases from J, leaving 20 bases between. Germline V gene sequence: CDR1 MGHRA, CDR2 YSYEKL. The CDR3 DNA is TGCGCCAGCAGCCCTGGGTCCCTAAAGCCCCTATACAATGAGCAGTTCTTC. Encoded protein: CASSPGSLKPLYNEQFF.

This clone was seen a few times. This chain connects TRBV5-1 to TRBJ1-1; maybe TRBD1 (6 bases). CDR1 and CDR2 (germline): SGHRS, YFSETQ. V was pared by 0 bases and J by 1 base, with 13 bases between. The length of the CDR3 is 16 residues. The CDR3 sequence: CASSLGWGAGNTEAFF. The CDR3 nucleotides read TGCGCCAGCAGCTTGGGATGGGGGGCGGGGAACACTGAAGCTTTCTTT.

V usage is TRBV21-1 and J usage is TRBJ2-2; TRBD1, as called in the table, went unchecked against the DNA. TRBV21-1 is a pseudogene segment. The CDR3 contains 15 residues. CDR3: CASSKRDRGTGELFF. CDR3 nucleotide sequence: TGTGCCAGCAGCAAACGGGACAGGGGAACCGGGGAGCTGTTTTTT.